One and the same sample provided the 7 T cell receptor beta chains below, sequenced in a study of T cells after yellow fever vaccination. MiXCR, run by TCRdb on the 5' RACE reads, gives a single entry per CDR3 protein. The table records around 500,000 distinct CDR3 sequences, about a fifth of them present only once. The starting material was PBMCs, obtained roughly 23 days after the first yellow fever vaccination. All receptors come from a man between 18 and 29 years old who received the YFV17D yellow fever vaccine.

This clonotype appeared a few times. The chain has TRBV15 and TRBJ1-4; no reliable D call. The germline gives CDR1 LNHNV, CDR2 YYDKDF (reference sequence). The length of the CDR3 is 13 residues. V lost 5 bases to trimming and J lost 7 bases, with 11 bases between them. CDR3 residues: CATSRRLGEKLFF. The CDR3 DNA follows: TGTGCCACCAGCCGCCGTTTAGGTGAAAAACTGTTTTTT.

The rearrangement uses TRBV5-1 and TRBJ2-1, with 11 bases lining up with TRBD2. This CDR3 contains 14 residues. Per the germline V gene, CDR1 is SGHRS and CDR2 is YFSETQ. V dropped 4 bases and J dropped 9; count of bases not matched to a gene: 6. In DNA form, the CDR3 reads TGCGCCAGCAGCGCGACTAGCGGGGCGCCTGAGCAGTTCTTC. Residues: CASSATSGAPEQFF.

The chain links TRBV4-2 to TRBJ2-5; D perhaps matches TRBD2 (6 bases). The CDR3 sequence is 17 residues long. The germline gives CDR1 LGHNA, CDR2 YNFKEQ. The V and J ends lost 1 base and 2 bases respectively, with 17 bases between them. CDR3 residues: CASSQVWSAGTQETQYF. Written as DNA, the CDR3 is TGTGCCAGCAGCCAAGTTTGGTCCGCGGGGACGCAAGAGACCCAGTACTTC.

J is TRBJ2-1 and V is TRBV7-8, with a possible D match to TRBD2 (6 bases). Germline V CDR1 and CDR2: SGHVS, FQNEAQ. V lost 5 bases, J lost 0 bases, and 14 bases lay in between. CDR3 length: 16 amino acids. CDR3 residues: CASSPRRESSYNEQFF. For the CDR3, the DNA is TGTGCCAGCAGCCCCCGTCGGGAGAGCTCCTACAATGAGCAGTTCTTC.

The V call is TRBV6-5, the J call TRBJ1-1; a possible D gene is TRBD1 (5 bases). This CDR3 is built from 15 residues. Trimming took 0 bases from V and 7 from J, leaving 15 bases between them. In germline, CDR1 is MNHEY, CDR2 SVGAGI. The CDR3 is CASSYSWRGSDEAFF. CDR3 bases: TGTGCCAGCAGTTACTCTTGGCGGGGCAGCGATGAAGCTTTCTTT.

V is TRBV29-1 and J is TRBJ2-3; D is undetermined. V lost 4 bases to trimming and J lost 1 base, with 15 bases between them. Germline assignment: CDR1 SQVTM and CDR2 ANQGSEA. CDR3 length: 15 residues. The DNA for the CDR3 is TGCAGCGTTGTTTTTCGACACTGGGGCACAGATACGCAGTATTTT. Residues: CSVVFRHWGTDTQYF.

This clonotype came up a few times. V is TRBV28 and J is TRBJ1-2; D might be TRBD1 (5 bases). The CDR3 has 13 amino acids. Germline V lookup: CDR1 MDHEN, CDR2 SYDVKM. The V end was cut by 5 bases, the J end by 4 bases, with 11 bases between. CDR3 DNA: TGTGCCAGCAGTGGGGGGGTCCGCTATGGCTACACCTTC. This translates into CASSGGVRYGYTF.